This is a list of T cell receptor beta chains from one sample in a study of PD-1 blockade in classical Hodgkin lymphoma. The protocol was immunoSEQ multiplex PCR, while the TCRdb copy is restricted to in-frame clones and leaves out a portion. The sample lists approximately 17,000 clones; over 60% were seen once. Sequenced material: peripheral blood mononuclear cells (PBMCs), taken before the fourth cycle of nivolumab. All receptors come from a human donor with classical Hodgkin lymphoma. CDR3s include the opening cysteine and the closing phenylalanine or tryptophan. A D gene is named only where the DNA matches it firmly. Clone size appears in some rows only: once, few, many, or a class for an expanded clone.

NA	TRBV18	TRBJ1-1	12	NA	TGTCTTCGGACAGCCCACACCACTGAAGCTTTCTTT	CLRTAHTTEAFF
NA	TRBV9	TRBJ2-1	16	TRBD2	TGTGCCAGCAGCTTGGAGTGGACGGGAGGGGGGAATGAGCAGTTCTTC	CASSLEWTGGGNEQFF
few	TRBV2	TRBJ1-5	13	NA	TGTGCCAGCAGTGAGAGGGACGATCAGCCCCAGCATTTT	CASSERDDQPQHF
NA	TRBV28	TRBJ2-2	15	TRBD2	TGTGCCATCCCACGACTAGCGGGGGGAACCGGGGAGCTGTTTTTT	CAIPRLAGGTGELFF
few	TRBV27	TRBJ2-1	15	NA	TGTGCCAGCAGCCAAAATACTCTAGCGACCAATGAGCAGTTCTTC	CASSQNTLATNEQFF
few	TRBV19	TRBJ1-1	14	NA	TGTGCCAGTAGTATAAAGGTGACGGCAGGGTACGCTTTCTTT	CASSIKVTAGYAFF
NA	TRBV13	TRBJ1-3	15	TRBD1	TGTGCCAGCAGCTCGGGACAGCCCTCTGGAAACACCATATATTTT	CASSSGQPSGNTIYF
NA	TRBV5-4	TRBJ2-7	13	NA	TGTGCCAGCAGCTCTCGACAGGGAGGCGAGCAGTACTTC	CASSSRQGGEQYF
NA	TRBV19	TRBJ2-2	14	NA	TGTGCCAGTAGTTTAGAAGCAGGCACCGGGGAGCTGTTTTTT	CASSLEAGTGELFF
NA	TRBV7-8	TRBJ2-5	18	NA	TGTGCCAGCAGCTTAGCCTCCTCAAACAGGGACGCCCAAGAGACCCAGTACTTC	CASSLASSNRDAQETQYF
NA	TRBV7-9	TRBJ2-7	15	TRBD2	TGTGCCAGCAGCCCGTTGGGCGGGAGCTCCTACGAGCAGTACTTC	CASSPLGGSSYEQYF
NA	TRBV7-6	TRBJ1-2	14	NA	TGTGCCAGCAGCGCCTCACTTGATATCTATGGCTACACCTTC	CASSASLDIYGYTF
few	TRBV5-1	TRBJ2-5	14	TRBD1	TGCGCCAGCAGCCCGGGACAGGGCTATGAGACCCAGTACTTC	CASSPGQGYETQYF
once	TRBV7-9	TRBJ2-3	16	NA	TGTGCCAGCAGCTTCTCCAATAGAGGGGTACCAGATACGCAGTATTTT	CASSFSNRGVPDTQYF
NA	TRBV6-1	TRBJ2-2	14	TRBD1	TGTGCCAGCCGCCCCAGGGGGAGCACCGGGGAGCTGTTTTTT	CASRPRGSTGELFF
NA	TRBV7-9	TRBJ2-3	13	NA	TGTGCCAGCAGCCTCGGTCCGAGAGATACGCAGTATTTT	CASSLGPRDTQYF
NA	TRBV10-3	TRBJ2-6	15	NA	TGTGCCATCAGTGGGACGGTCTCTGGGGCCAACGTCCTGACTTTC	CAISGTVSGANVLTF
few	TRBV5-4	TRBJ2-5	15	TRBD2	TGTGCCAGCAGCCTGAGCGGGAGGCCCTCGGAGACCCAGTACTTC	CASSLSGRPSETQYF
NA	TRBV7-9	TRBJ1-5	19	TRBD1	TGTGCCAGCAGCGCTGGGACAGGGACATCTTTGGGTAGCAATCAGCCCCAGCATTTT	CASSAGTGTSLGSNQPQHF
NA	TRBV4-1	TRBJ2-7	16	NA	TGCGCCAGCAGCCATACAGGGGGGGAGAGGGGCTACGAGCAGTACTTC	CASSHTGGERGYEQYF
NA	TRBV7-9	TRBJ2-1	14	TRBD2	TGTGCCAGCAGCTTAGCGGGAGGGTTTGATGAGCAGTTCTTC	CASSLAGGFDEQFF
NA	TRBV7-9	TRBJ2-1	13	NA	TGTGCCAGCAGCCTCAGCTCCTACAATGAGCAGTTCTTC	CASSLSSYNEQFF
few	TRBV15	TRBJ2-1	17	TRBD2	TGTGCCACCAGCAGGCGGGGGGCCCGAGTTAGTTTTAATGAGCAGTTCTTC	CATSRRGARVSFNEQFF
NA	TRBV13	TRBJ2-5	15	TRBD1	TGTGCCAGCAGCTTGGGGACAGGGTTCAGAGAGACCCAGTACTTC	CASSLGTGFRETQYF
NA	TRBV4-1	TRBJ2-7	15	TRBD2	TGCGCCAGCAGCCAAACTAGCGGACTTGCCTACGAGCAGTACTTC	CASSQTSGLAYEQYF
few	TRBV7-2	TRBJ2-6	15	NA	TGTGCCAGCAGCTTAGGGACTTCTGGGGCCAACGTCCTGACTTTC	CASSLGTSGANVLTF